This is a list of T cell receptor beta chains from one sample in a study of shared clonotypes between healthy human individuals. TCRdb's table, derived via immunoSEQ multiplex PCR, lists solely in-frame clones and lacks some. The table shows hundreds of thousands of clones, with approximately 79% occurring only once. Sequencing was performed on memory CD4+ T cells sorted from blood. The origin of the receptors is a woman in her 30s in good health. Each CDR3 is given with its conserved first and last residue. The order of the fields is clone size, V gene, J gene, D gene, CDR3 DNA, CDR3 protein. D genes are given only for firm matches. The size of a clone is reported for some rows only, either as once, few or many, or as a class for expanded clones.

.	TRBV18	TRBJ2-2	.	TGTGCCAGCTCACCCCTCTCCGGTCCCGGGAACACCGGGGAGCTGTTTTTT	CASSPLSGPGNTGELFF
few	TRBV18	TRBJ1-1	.	TGTGCCAGCTCACCCGAAGGAGGGGCGTCTGAAGCTTTCTTT	CASSPEGGASEAFF
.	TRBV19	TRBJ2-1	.	TGTGCCAGTAGTTGGGGTAATGAGCAGTTCTTC	CASSWGNEQFF
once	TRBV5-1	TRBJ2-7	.	TGCGCCAGCAGCTTGGGAGGGAAAGCGAACTTC	CASSLGGKANF
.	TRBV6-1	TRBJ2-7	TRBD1	TGTGCCAGCAGTTTTGACGACAGGGTCTACGAGCAGTACTTC	CASSFDDRVYEQYF
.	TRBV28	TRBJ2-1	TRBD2	TGTGCCAGCAGTCACCGGACTAGCGGGAGGGATGAGCAGTTCTTC	CASSHRTSGRDEQFF
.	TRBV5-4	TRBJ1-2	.	TGTGCCAGCAGCTCCTCAGGGGCGGGGGGCTACACCTTC	CASSSSGAGGYTF
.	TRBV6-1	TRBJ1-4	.	TGTGCCAGCAGGGATAGGCCGGGAGGTGAAAAACTGTTTTTT	CASRDRPGGEKLFF
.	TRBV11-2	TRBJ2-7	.	TGTGCCAGCAGCTTAGATCTTGGTTCCGTCTCCTACGAGCAGTACTTC	CASSLDLGSVSYEQYF
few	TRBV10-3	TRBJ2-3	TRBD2	TGTGCCATCAGCCGTTTAGCGGGAGAGTTCACAGATACGCAGTATTTT	CAISRLAGEFTDTQYF
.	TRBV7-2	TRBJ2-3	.	TGTGCCAGCAGGAGCGGAGGCCGTTCAGATACGCAGTATTTT	CASRSGGRSDTQYF
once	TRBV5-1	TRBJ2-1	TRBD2	TGCGCCAGCAGCTCCACTAGCGGGGTCAATGAGCAGTTCTTC	CASSSTSGVNEQFF
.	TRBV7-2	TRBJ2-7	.	TGTGCCAGCAGCTTCGGCCTCTACGAGCAGTACTTC	CASSFGLYEQYF
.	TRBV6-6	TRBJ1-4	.	TGTGCCAGCAGTTTTCCTGGGCTCGGGGATGAAAAACTGTTTTTT	CASSFPGLGDEKLFF
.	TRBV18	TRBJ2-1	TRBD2	TGTGCCAGCTACGCTAAGATTGTAGCGGGAGGACAATACAATGAGCAGTTCTTC	CASYAKIVAGGQYNEQFF
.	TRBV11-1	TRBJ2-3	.	TGTGCCAGCAGCTTACTGTGGGGCGGAGACGCAGATACGCAGTATTTT	CASSLLWGGDADTQYF
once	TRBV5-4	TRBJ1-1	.	TGTGCCAGCAGCGGGACACAGAACACTGAAGCTTTCTTT	CASSGTQNTEAFF